This passage covers 6 T cell receptor beta chains from one sample sequenced in a study of T cell changes during pregnancy in multiple sclerosis. Generated by immunoSEQ multiplex PCR, the TCRdb table keeps only in-frame clones and is missing some. Of 55,000 to 70,000 clones detected, roughly nine tenths appear once; the ten largest clones hold 2% to 3%. The sequencing here drew on peripheral blood, taken in the first trimester of pregnancy. These receptors were obtained from a female donor with multiple sclerosis, enrolled in a pregnancy study.

This clone was counted a single time. An end of the junction differs from the germline gene, which may be a read error. This chain uses TRBV19 with TRBJ1-2, with 7 bases matching TRBD1. The CDR3 covers 13 residues. Germline V gene data show CDR1 as LNHDA and CDR2 as SQIVND (reference sequence). CDR3 coding DNA: TGTGCCAGCAGTAAACAGGGGAACTATGGCTACACCTTC. This sequence encodes CASSKQGNYGYTF.

The chain couples TRBV27 to TRBJ2-6, with D possibly TRBD1 on 7 matching bases. The CDR3 sequence is 17 residues long. V was trimmed by 6 bases and J by 0 bases, leaving 15 bases between them. Per the germline V gene, CDR1 is MNHEY and CDR2 is SMNVEV (reference sequence). The CDR3 bases are TGTGCCAGCAGCCGACAGGGACTCATCTCTGGGGCCAACGTCCTGACTTTC. It codes for CASSRQGLISGANVLTF.

The CDR3 sequence: CASSVQGAGELFF. CDR3 DNA sequence: TGTGCCAGCAGTGTACAGGGGGCCGGGGAGCTGTTTTTT. This rearrangement joins TRBV6-4 to TRBJ2-2, with 8 bases that match TRBD1. Germline V lookup: CDR1 MRHNA, CDR2 SNTAGT. V lost 4 bases, J lost 6 bases, and 1 base stayed unmatched. This CDR3 has 13 residues.

The CDR3 region is CASSRGGDRAAAGNTIYF. CDR3 in DNA: TGCGCCAGCAGCCGAGGGGGCGACCGGGCCGCAGCTGGAAACACCATATATTTT. The chain recombines TRBV5-1 with TRBJ1-3; 7 bases line up with TRBD1. Germline V lookup: CDR1 SGHRS, CDR2 YFSETQ. The CDR3 spans 18 residues. V trimming: 4 bases; J trimming: 2 bases; junction bases outside the gene matches: 15.

The rearrangement joins TRBV5-1 to TRBJ1-1; D might be TRBD1 (6 bases). The CDR3 is 14 residues long. The germline V gene encodes CDR1 SGHRS and CDR2 YFSETQ. Trimming left V 8 bases short and J 1 base short, with 15 bases between. The CDR3 bases are TGCGCCAGTCAGATAGACAGGCGGAACACTGAAGCTTTCTTT. As protein: CASQIDRRNTEAFF.

V usage is TRBV4-2 and J usage is TRBJ2-1; TRBD2 agrees at 9 bases. In germline, CDR1 is LGHNA, CDR2 YNFKEQ. The V segment lost 4 bases and the J segment 8 bases; nucleotides outside the gene matches: 9. CDR3 size: 15 residues. The CDR3 nucleotides read TGTGCCAGCAGCCGGGGGGGGTTAGCGGGGGATGAGCAGTTCTTC. It is translated as CASSRGGLAGDEQFF.